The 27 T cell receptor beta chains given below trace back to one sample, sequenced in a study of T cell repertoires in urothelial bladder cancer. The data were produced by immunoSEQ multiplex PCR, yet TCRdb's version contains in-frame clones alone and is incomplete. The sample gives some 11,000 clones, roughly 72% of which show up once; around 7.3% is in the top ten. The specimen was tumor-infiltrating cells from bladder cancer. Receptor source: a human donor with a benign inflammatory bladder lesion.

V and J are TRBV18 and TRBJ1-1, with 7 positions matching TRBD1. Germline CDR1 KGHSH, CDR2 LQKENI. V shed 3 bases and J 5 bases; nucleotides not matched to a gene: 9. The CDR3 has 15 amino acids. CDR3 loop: CASSPETGAETEAFF. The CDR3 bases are TGTGCCAGCTCACCTGAAACAGGGGCTGAAACTGAAGCTTTCTTT.

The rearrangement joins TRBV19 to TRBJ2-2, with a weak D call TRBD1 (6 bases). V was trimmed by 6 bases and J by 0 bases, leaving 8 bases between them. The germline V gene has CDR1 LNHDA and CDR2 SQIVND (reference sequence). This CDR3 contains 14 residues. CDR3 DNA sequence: TGTGCCAGTAGGGACAGACCGAACACCGGGGAGCTGTTTTTT. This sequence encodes CASRDRPNTGELFF.

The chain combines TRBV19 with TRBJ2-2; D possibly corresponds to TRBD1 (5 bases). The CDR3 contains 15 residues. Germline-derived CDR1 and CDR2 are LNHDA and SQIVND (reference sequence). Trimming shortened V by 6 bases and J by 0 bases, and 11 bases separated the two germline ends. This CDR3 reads CASRSPRANTGELFF. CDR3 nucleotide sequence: TGTGCCAGTAGATCTCCCAGGGCGAACACCGGGGAGCTGTTTTTT.

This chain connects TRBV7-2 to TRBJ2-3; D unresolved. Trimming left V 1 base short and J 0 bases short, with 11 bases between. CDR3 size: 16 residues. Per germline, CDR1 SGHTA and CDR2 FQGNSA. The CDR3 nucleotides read TGTGCCAGCAGCTTAGAGTGGTTTTATAGCACAGATACGCAGTATTTT. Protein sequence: CASSLEWFYSTDTQYF.

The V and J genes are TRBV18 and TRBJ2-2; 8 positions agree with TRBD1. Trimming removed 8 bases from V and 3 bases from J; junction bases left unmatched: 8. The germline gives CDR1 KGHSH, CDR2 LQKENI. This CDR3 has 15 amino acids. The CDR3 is CASPQGAPDTGELFF. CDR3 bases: TGTGCCAGCCCTCAGGGGGCCCCCGACACCGGGGAGCTGTTTTTT.

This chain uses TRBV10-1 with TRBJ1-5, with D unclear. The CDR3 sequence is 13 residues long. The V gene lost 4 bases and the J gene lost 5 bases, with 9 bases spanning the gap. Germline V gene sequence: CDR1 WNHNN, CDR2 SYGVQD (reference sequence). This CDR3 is CASSGNGDQPQHF. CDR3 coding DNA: TGCGCCAGCAGTGGTAACGGTGATCAGCCCCAGCATTTT.

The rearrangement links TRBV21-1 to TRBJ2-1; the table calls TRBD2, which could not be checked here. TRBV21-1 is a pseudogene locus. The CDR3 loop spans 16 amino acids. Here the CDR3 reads CASSKVTGNHYNEQFF. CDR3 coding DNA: TGTGCCAGCAGCAAAGTAACCGGGAACCATTACAATGAGCAGTTCTTC.

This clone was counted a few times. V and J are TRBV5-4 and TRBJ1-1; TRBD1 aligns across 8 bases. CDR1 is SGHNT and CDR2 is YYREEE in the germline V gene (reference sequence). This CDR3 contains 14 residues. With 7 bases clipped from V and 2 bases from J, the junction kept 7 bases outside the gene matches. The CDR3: CASDRDRSNTEAFF. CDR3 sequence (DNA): TGTGCCAGCGACCGGGACAGGAGTAACACTGAAGCTTTCTTT.

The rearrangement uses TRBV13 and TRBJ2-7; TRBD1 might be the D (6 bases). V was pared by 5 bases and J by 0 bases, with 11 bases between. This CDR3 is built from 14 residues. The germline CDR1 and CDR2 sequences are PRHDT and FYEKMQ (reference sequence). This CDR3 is CASSPRTASYEQYF. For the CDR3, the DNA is TGTGCCAGCAGCCCCCGGACAGCCTCCTACGAGCAGTACTTC.

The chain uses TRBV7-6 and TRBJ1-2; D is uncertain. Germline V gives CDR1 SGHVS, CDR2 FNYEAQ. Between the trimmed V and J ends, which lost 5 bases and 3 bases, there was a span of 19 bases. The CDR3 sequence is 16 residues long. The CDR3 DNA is TGTGCCAGCAGCCCACGGGCCGCCTGGTACGACTATGGCTACACCTTC. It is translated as CASSPRAAWYDYGYTF. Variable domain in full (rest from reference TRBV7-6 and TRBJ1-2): GAGVSQSPRYKVTKRGQDVALRCDPISGHVSLYWYRQALGQGPEFLTYFNYEAQQDKSGLPNDRFSAERPEGSISTLTIQRTEQRDSAMYRCASSPRAAWYDYGYTFGSGTRLTVV.

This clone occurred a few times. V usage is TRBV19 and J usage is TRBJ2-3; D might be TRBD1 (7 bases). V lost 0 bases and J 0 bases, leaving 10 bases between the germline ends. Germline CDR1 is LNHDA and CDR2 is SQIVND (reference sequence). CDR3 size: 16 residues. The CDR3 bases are TGTGCCAGTAGTATAGATCAGGGGGGTAGCACAGATACGCAGTATTTT. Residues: CASSIDQGGSTDTQYF.

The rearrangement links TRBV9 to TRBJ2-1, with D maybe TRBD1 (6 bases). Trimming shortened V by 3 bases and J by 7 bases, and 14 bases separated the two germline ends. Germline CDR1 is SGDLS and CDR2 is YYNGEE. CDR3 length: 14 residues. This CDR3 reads CASSAFGQPNEQFF. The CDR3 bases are TGTGCCAGCAGCGCTTTCGGACAGCCGAATGAGCAGTTCTTC.

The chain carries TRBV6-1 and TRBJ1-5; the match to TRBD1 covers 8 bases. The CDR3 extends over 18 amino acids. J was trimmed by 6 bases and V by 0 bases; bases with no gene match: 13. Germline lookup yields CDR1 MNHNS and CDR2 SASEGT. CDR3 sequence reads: CASSEAHFSGQGSQPQHF. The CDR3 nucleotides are TGTGCCAGCAGTGAAGCGCATTTTTCAGGACAGGGTAGTCAGCCCCAGCATTTT.

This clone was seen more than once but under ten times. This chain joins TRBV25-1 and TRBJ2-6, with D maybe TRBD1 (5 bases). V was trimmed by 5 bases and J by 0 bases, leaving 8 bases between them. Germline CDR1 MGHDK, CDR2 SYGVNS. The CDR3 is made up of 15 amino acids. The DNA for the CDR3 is TGTGCCAGCAGTCCCGGACACTCTGGGGCCAACGTCCTGACTTTC. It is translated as CASSPGHSGANVLTF. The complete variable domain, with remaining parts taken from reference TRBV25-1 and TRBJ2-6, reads EADIYQTPRYLVIGTGKKITLECSQTMGHDKMYWYQQDPGMELHLIHYSYGVNSTEKGDLSSESTVSRIRTEHFPLTLESARPSHTSQYLCASSPGHSGANVLTFGAGSRLTVL.

As DNA, the CDR3 is TGTGCCAGCAGGCGCGGGGGGCCCTCCTACGAGCAGTACTTC. Its translation is CASRRGGPSYEQYF. The chain employs TRBV6-5 and TRBJ2-7; 8 nucleotides align to TRBD2. Trimming took 6 bases from V and 0 from J; bases not matched to a gene: 4. This CDR3 region has 14 residues. Germline CDR1 MNHEY, CDR2 SVGAGI.

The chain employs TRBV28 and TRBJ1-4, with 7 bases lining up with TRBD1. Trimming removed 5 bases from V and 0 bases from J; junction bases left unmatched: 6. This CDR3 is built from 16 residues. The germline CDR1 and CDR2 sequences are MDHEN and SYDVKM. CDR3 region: CASSGDSLATNEKLFF. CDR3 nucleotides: TGTGCCAGCAGTGGGGACAGTCTAGCAACTAATGAAAAACTGTTTTTT. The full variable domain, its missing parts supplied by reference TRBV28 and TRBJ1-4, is DVKVTQSSRYLVKRTGEKVFLECVQDMDHENMFWYRQDPGLGLRLIYFSYDVKMKEKGDIPEGYSVSREKKERFSLILESASTNQTSMYLCASSGDSLATNEKLFFGSGTQLSVL.

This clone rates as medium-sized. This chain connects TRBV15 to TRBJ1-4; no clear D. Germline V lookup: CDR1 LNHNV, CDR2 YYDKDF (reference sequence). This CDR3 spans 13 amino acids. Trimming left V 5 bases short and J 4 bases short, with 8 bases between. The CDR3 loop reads CATSGSVNEKLFF. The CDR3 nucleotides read TGTGCCACCAGCGGGTCGGTTAATGAAAAACTGTTTTTT.

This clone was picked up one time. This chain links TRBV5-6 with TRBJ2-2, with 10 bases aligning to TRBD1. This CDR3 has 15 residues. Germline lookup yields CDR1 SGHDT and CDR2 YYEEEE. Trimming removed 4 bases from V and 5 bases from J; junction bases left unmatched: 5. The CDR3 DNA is TGTGCCAGCAGCCCCAGGACAGGGGGGACCGGGGAGCTGTTTTTT. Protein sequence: CASSPRTGGTGELFF.

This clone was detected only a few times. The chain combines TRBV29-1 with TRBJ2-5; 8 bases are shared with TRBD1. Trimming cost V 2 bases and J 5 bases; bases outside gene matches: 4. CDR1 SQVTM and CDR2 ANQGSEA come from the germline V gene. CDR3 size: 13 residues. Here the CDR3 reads CSVERQGAETQYF. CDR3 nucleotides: TGCAGCGTTGAAAGGCAGGGGGCTGAGACCCAGTACTTC.

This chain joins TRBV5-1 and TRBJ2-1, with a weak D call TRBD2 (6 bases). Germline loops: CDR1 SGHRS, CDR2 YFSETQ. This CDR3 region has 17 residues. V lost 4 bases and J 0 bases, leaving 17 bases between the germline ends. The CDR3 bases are TGCGCCAGCAGCCGGTCAGAGCGGGCGTACTCCTACAATGAGCAGTTCTTC. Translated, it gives CASSRSERAYSYNEQFF.

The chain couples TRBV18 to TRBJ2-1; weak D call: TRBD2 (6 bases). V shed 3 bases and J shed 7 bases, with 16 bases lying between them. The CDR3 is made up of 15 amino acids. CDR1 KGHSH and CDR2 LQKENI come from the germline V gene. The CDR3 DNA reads TGTGCCAGCTCACCCACGGCAGGGCGGGGAAATGAGCAGTTCTTC. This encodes CASSPTAGRGNEQFF.

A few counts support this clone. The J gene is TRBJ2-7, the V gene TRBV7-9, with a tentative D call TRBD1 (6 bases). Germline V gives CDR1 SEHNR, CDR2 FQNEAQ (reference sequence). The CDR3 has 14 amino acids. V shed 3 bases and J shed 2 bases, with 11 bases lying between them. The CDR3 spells CASSFRDTAYEQYF. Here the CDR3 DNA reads TGTGCCAGCAGCTTCCGGGACACAGCCTACGAGCAGTACTTC.

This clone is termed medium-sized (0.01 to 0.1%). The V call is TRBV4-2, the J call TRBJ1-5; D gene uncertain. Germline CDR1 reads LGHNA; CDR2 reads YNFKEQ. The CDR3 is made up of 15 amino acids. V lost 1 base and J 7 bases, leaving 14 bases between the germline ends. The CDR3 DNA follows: TGTGCCAGCAGCCAAGGTCCGAGTGCGGGGCAGCCCCAGCATTTT. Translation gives CASSQGPSAGQPQHF.

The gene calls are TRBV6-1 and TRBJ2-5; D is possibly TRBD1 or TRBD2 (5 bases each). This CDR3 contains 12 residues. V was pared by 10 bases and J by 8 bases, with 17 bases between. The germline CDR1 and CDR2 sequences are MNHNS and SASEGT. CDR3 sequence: CAIGESPVTQYF. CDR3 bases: TGTGCCATAGGGGAGAGCCCCGTAACCCAGTACTTC.

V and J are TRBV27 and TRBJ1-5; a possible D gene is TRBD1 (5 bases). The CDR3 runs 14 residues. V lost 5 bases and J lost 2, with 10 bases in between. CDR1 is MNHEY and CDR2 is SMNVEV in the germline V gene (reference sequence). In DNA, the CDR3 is TGTGCCAGCAGTAGGGGTGGCGGCAATCAGCCCCAGCATTTT. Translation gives CASSRGGGNQPQHF.

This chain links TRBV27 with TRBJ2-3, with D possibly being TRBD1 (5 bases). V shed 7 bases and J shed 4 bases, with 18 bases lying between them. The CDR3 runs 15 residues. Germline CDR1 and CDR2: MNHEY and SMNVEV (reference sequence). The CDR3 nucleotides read TGTGCCAGCATTGGTTCAGGGTACCGGGCAGATACGCAGTATTTT. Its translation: CASIGSGYRADTQYF.

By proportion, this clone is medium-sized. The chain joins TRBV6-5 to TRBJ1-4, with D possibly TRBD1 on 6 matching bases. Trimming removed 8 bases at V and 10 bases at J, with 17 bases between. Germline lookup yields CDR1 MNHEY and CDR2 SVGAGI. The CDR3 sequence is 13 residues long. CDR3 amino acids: CASGREGGGKLFF. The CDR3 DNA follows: TGTGCCAGCGGTCGGGAGGGGGGCGGAAAACTGTTTTTT.